This is a list of T cell receptor beta chains from one sample in a study of T cell changes during pregnancy in multiple sclerosis. The data were produced by immunoSEQ multiplex PCR, yet TCRdb's version contains in-frame clones alone and is incomplete. The table records about 15,000 clones, around 97% of them present only once. This specimen was peripheral blood, taken in the third trimester of pregnancy. Every receptor here comes from a female donor with multiple sclerosis, enrolled in a pregnancy study. Each CDR3 is given with its conserved first and last residue. A D gene is named only where the DNA matches it firmly. Where a row states a size, it is once, few, many or the class of an expanded clone; other rows omit it.

d_gene: NA; v_gene: TRBV4-2; abundance: once; j_gene: TRBJ1-2; CDR3nt: TGTGCCAGCAGCCAAGAATTGGGACAAAACTATGGCTACACCTTC; CDR3aa: CASSQELGQNYGYTF
d_gene: NA; v_gene: TRBV7-8; abundance: NA; j_gene: TRBJ2-3; CDR3nt: TGTGCCAGCAGCTTAAAGCCGGGGGTAGATACGCAGTATTTT; CDR3aa: CASSLKPGVDTQYF
d_gene: NA; v_gene: TRBV2; abundance: NA; j_gene: TRBJ1-5; CDR3nt: TGTGCCAGCAGTCGAAGGGTCCCGGGACAAAGTAGCAATCAGCCCCAGCATTTT; CDR3aa: CASSRRVPGQSSNQPQHF
d_gene: TRBD1; v_gene: TRBV27; abundance: NA; j_gene: TRBJ2-7; CDR3nt: TGTGCCAGCAGTTTGGGACAGGGGATGACCTACGAGCAGTACTTC; CDR3aa: CASSLGQGMTYEQYF
d_gene: NA; v_gene: TRBV11-2; abundance: NA; j_gene: TRBJ2-7; CDR3nt: TGTGCCAGCAACTCAAAGGCAGGGGAAAACTACGAGCAGTACTTC; CDR3aa: CASNSKAGENYEQYF
d_gene: NA; v_gene: TRBV29-1; abundance: NA; j_gene: TRBJ2-7; CDR3nt: TGCAGCGCCGGGTCTATCTACGAGCAGTACTTC; CDR3aa: CSAGSIYEQYF
d_gene: TRBD2; v_gene: TRBV4-1; abundance: NA; j_gene: TRBJ2-3; CDR3nt: TGCGCCAGCAGCCAAGATCGGGGGGGCAGTCTCACAGATACGCAGTATTTT; CDR3aa: CASSQDRGGSLTDTQYF
d_gene: TRBD1; v_gene: TRBV9; abundance: NA; j_gene: TRBJ1-2; CDR3nt: TGTGCCAGCAGCCCCCAGGCCTCCGGGACAGGGTATGGCTACACCTTC; CDR3aa: CASSPQASGTGYGYTF
d_gene: NA; v_gene: TRBV29-1; abundance: NA; j_gene: TRBJ1-1; CDR3nt: TGCAGCGTCCACTTTGTGGTGGGGCAGTGGAACACTGAAGCTTTCTTT; CDR3aa: CSVHFVVGQWNTEAFF
d_gene: TRBD1; v_gene: TRBV13; abundance: once; j_gene: TRBJ2-2; CDR3nt: TGTGCCAGCAGCCCCCGACAGGGGAGAAACACCGGGGAGCTGTTTTTT; CDR3aa: CASSPRQGRNTGELFF
d_gene: TRBD2; v_gene: TRBV5-4; abundance: NA; j_gene: TRBJ2-1; CDR3nt: TGTGCCAGCAACTACGGGACTAGCGGGAGGGTTGAGCAGTTCTTC; CDR3aa: CASNYGTSGRVEQFF
d_gene: NA; v_gene: TRBV2; abundance: NA; j_gene: TRBJ1-5; CDR3nt: TGTGCCAGCAGTCAAAAGGGGGATTTAGGTCAGCCCCAGCATTTT; CDR3aa: CASSQKGDLGQPQHF
d_gene: TRBD2; v_gene: TRBV9; abundance: NA; j_gene: TRBJ2-7; CDR3nt: TGTGCCAGCAGCGTAGGCGGGGGGAGGGACGAGCAGTACTTC; CDR3aa: CASSVGGGRDEQYF
d_gene: NA; v_gene: TRBV14; abundance: NA; j_gene: TRBJ1-1; CDR3nt: TGTGCCAGCAGCCCTCCTCGGTTTAACACTGAAGCTTTCTTT; CDR3aa: CASSPPRFNTEAFF
d_gene: NA; v_gene: TRBV11-2; abundance: NA; j_gene: TRBJ1-6; CDR3nt: TGTGCCAGCAGCTTAGTTCCAGGCAGCCTTTTTAATTCACCCCTCCACTTT; CDR3aa: CASSLVPGSLFNSPLHF
d_gene: TRBD2; v_gene: TRBV27; abundance: NA; j_gene: TRBJ2-1; CDR3nt: TGTGCCAGCAGTTTCCCGGGACTAGGGGCCAATGAGCAGTTCTTC; CDR3aa: CASSFPGLGANEQFF
d_gene: NA; v_gene: TRBV7-6; abundance: NA; j_gene: TRBJ2-1; CDR3nt: TGTGCCAGCAGCTCTGGGGGGATCTCCTACAATGAGCAGTTCTTC; CDR3aa: CASSSGGISYNEQFF
d_gene: NA; v_gene: TRBV14; abundance: NA; j_gene: TRBJ2-1; CDR3nt: TGTGCCAGCAGCCCGTATTCAGAAACCCCTTGGAATGAGCAGTTCTTC; CDR3aa: CASSPYSETPWNEQFF
d_gene: NA; v_gene: TRBV5-1; abundance: once; j_gene: TRBJ2-4; CDR3nt: TGCGCCAGCAGGAATCTGGCCCCCCTCTTAGCCAAAAACATTCAGTACTTC; CDR3aa: CASRNLAPLLAKNIQYF
d_gene: NA; v_gene: TRBV11-2; abundance: once; j_gene: TRBJ1-1; CDR3nt: TGTGCCAGCAGCTTAGATCAGTGGAGGAACACTGAAGCTTTCTTT; CDR3aa: CASSLDQWRNTEAFF
d_gene: TRBD1; v_gene: TRBV11-1; abundance: NA; j_gene: TRBJ2-3; CDR3nt: TGTGCCAGCAGCTTAGGACAGGGCAACACAGATACGCAGTATTTT; CDR3aa: CASSLGQGNTDTQYF
d_gene: TRBD2; v_gene: TRBV13; abundance: NA; j_gene: TRBJ2-3; CDR3nt: TGTGCCAGCAGCCCCCGAGGGGCGGGAGGAGGGTCAGATACGCAGTATTTT; CDR3aa: CASSPRGAGGGSDTQYF
d_gene: NA; v_gene: TRBV14; abundance: NA; j_gene: TRBJ2-6; CDR3nt: TGTGCCAGCAGCGTTGAGCCCCTCTCTGGGGCCAACGTCCTGACTTTC; CDR3aa: CASSVEPLSGANVLTF